The clone carrying this T cell receptor beta chain was seen once. The sample is drawn from a study of technical replicates of blood from four donors. Profiling relied on immunoSEQ multiplex PCR, and the TCRdb table lists in-frame clones only, not all of them. This sample yields approximately 73,000 clones, of which 92% are seen a single time; about 0.4% belongs to the top ten. The sequence was collected from a human donor in good health. The sample was T cells isolated from PBMCs.

The CDR3 DNA follows: TGTGCCAGCAGCGTATGGGGGGGGGACGGAAACACCATATATTTT. Its translation is CASSVWGGDGNTIYF. V and J are TRBV9 and TRBJ1-3; maybe TRBD1 (5 bases). Germline V gene lookup returns CDR1 SGDLS and CDR2 YYNGEE. There are 15 residues in the CDR3. V lost 1 base, J lost 4 bases, and 12 bases lay in between.